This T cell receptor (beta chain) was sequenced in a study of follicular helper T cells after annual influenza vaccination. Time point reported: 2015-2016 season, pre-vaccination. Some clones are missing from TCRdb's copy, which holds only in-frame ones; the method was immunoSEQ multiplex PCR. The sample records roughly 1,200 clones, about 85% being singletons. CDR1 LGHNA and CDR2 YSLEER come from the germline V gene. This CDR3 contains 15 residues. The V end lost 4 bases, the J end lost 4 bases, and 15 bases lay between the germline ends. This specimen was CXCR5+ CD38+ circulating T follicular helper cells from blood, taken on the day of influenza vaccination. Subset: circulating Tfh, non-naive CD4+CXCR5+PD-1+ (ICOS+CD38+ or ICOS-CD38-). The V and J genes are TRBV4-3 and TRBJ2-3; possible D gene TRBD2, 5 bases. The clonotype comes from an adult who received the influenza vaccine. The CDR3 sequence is CASSRKIGLSDTQYF. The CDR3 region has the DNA TGCGCCAGCAGCCGCAAAATCGGACTGTCAGATACGCAGTATTTT.